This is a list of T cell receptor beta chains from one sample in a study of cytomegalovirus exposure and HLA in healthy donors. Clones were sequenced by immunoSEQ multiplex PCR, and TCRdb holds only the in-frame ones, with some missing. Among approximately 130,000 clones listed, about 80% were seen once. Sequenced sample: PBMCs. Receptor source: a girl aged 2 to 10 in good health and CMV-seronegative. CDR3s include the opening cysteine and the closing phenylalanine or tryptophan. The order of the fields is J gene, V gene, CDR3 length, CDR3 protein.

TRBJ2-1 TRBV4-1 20 CASSPTPLVVAGDLYNEQFF
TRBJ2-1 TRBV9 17 CASSERLGGSSYNEQFF
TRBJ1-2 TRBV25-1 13 CASTKGANYGYTF
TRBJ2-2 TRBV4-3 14 CASSQVMGPGELFF
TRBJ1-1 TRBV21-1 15 CATINRDTGGTEAFF
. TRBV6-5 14 CASSRTGAPYEQYF
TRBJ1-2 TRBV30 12 CAWSVINFGYTF
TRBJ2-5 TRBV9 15 CASSVYPSDQETQYF
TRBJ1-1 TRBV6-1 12 CASKTGGTEAFF
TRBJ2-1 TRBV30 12 CACRRTANEQFF
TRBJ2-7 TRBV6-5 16 CASSYSIGTVTYEQYF